This T cell receptor beta chain was recovered during a study of graft-versus-host responses after intestinal transplantation. The overall study: Isolated intestinal, liver-intestinal, or multivisceral transplants were what recipients had. Notes on the study in general: There were GvH clones found in recipient marrow, and some of them appeared first in ileum or blood. Peak GvH clone levels in circulation were associated with early post-transplant HvG declines.

The germline gives CDR1 SGHRS, CDR2 YFSETQ. V lost 2 bases to trimming and J lost 6 bases, with 12 bases between them. The CDR3 spans 13 residues. Produced via immunoSEQ multiplex PCR; TCRdb's table is partial and in-frame only. Among fewer than 20,000 clones listed, approximately 95% were seen once. With regard to this clone: What it recognizes is unknown.

The TCR comes from a human patient who received an intestinal transplant, so some T cells may come from the graft donor. V is TRBV5-1 and J is TRBJ2-7; the D is unclear. The input for sequencing was PBMCs, taken 23 days after intestinal transplant. The CDR3: CASSFISSREQYF. CDR3 sequence (DNA): TGCGCCAGCAGCTTCATATCTAGTCGCGAGCAGTACTTC.